This TCR beta chain was captured by sequencing in a study of patients and donors after allogeneic stem cell transplantation. Details on this clonotype: Compared with germline, one end of the junction differs, possibly owing to a read error.

TCRdb ran MiXCR on the RT-PCR reads and lists one entry per CDR3 protein. The sample holds 150,000 to 200,000 distinct CDR3 sequences, approximately 41% seen once. Germline CDR1 and CDR2: SGDLS and YYNGEE. The CDR3 runs 20 residues. The sequencing input was blood, either unsorted or a sorted T cell fraction (not recorded which). This TCR came from a human donor who was either an allogeneic HSCT recipient or a stem cell or donor lymphocyte infusion donor (not recorded which). It is not recorded whose cells these are; they may come from a transplant donor. The chain is built from TRBV9 and TRBJ1-1, with 9 positions matching TRBD1. The CDR3 coding sequence is TGTGCCAGCAGCGTAGCTACGAAGGGGGGGACAGGGCCCCTGAACACTGAAGCTTACTTT. This sequence encodes CASSVATKGGTGPLNTEAYF.